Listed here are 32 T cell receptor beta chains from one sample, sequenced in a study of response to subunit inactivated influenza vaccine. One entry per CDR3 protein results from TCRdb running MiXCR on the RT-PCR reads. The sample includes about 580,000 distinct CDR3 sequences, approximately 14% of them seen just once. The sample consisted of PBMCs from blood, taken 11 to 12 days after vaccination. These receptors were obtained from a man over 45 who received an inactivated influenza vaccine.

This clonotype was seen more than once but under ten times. This chain's CDR3 is CASSSSARYQPQHF. CDR3 nucleotide sequence: TGTGCCAGCAGCTCTTCGGCACGTTATCAGCCCCAGCATTTT. The chain links TRBV7-2 to TRBJ1-5; D not certain. The CDR3 has 14 residues. V lost 4 bases and J 5 bases, leaving 12 bases between the germline ends. Germline V gene sequence: CDR1 SGHTA, CDR2 FQGNSA.

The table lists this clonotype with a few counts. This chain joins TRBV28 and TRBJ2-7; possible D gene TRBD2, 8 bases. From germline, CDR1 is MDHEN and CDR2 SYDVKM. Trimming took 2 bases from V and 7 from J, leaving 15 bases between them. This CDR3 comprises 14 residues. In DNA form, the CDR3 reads TGTGCCAGCAGTTTACAGGGGGGCGGGAGGGAGCAGTACTTC. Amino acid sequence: CASSLQGGGREQYF.

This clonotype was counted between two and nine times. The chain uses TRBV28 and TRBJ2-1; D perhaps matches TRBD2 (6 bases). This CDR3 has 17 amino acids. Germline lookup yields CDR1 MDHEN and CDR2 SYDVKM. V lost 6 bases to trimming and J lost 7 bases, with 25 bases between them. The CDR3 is CASSLVGWDSRKNEQFF. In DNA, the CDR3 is TGTGCCAGCAGCCTCGTCGGGTGGGACTCGCGAAAAAATGAGCAGTTCTTC.

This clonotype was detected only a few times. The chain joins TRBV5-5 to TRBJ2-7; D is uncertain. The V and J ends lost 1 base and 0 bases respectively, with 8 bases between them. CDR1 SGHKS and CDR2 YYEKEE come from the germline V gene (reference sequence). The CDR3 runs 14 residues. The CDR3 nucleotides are TGTGCCAGCAGCTTGCACATCACCTCCTACGAGCAGTACTTC. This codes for CASSLHITSYEQYF.

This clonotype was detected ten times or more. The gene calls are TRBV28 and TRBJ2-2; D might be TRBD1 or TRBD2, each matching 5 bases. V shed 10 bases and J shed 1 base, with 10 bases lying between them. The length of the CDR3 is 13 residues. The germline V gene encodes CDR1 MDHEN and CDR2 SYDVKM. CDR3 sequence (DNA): TGTGCCACCCAGAGGGGGAACACCGGGGAGCTGTTTTTT. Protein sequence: CATQRGNTGELFF.

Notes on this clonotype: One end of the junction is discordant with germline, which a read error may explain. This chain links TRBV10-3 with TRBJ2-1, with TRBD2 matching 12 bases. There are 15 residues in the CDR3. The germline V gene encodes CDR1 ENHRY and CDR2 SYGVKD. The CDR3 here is CAVSAGLAGYNEQFF. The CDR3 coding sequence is TGTGCCGTCAGTGCAGGACTAGCGGGGTACAATGAGCAGTTCTTC.

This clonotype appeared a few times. CDR3 sequence: CASSPTSTYNEQFF. In DNA form, the CDR3 reads TGTGCCAGCAGCCCGACAAGTACTTACAATGAGCAGTTCTTC. This rearrangement joins TRBV5-5 to TRBJ2-1; the D is unclear. Trimming removed 4 bases from V and 4 bases from J, with 12 bases in between. This CDR3 has 14 amino acids. CDR1 SGHKS and CDR2 YYEKEE come from the germline V gene (reference sequence).

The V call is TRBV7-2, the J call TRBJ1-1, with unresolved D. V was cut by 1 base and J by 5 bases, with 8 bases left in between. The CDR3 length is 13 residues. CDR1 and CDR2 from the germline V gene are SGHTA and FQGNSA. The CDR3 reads CASSLERRTEAFF. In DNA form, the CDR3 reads TGTGCCAGCAGCTTAGAGCGGAGAACTGAAGCTTTCTTT.

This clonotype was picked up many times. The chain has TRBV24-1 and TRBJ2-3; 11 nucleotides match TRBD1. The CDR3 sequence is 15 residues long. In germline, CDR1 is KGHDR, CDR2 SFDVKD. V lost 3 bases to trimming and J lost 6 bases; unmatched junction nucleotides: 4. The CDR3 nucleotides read TGTGCCACCAGTGATGTGGACAGGGGGCTGGATACGCAGTATTTT. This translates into CATSDVDRGLDTQYF.

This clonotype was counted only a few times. In nucleotides, the CDR3 is TGTGCCAGCAGCCCGGGTTGGGAGCTGTTTTTT. Translating gives CASSPGWELFF. This rearrangement joins TRBV3-1 to TRBJ2-2; no clear D gene. The CDR3 runs 11 residues. Trimming left V 4 bases short and J 9 bases short, with 6 bases between. CDR1 is LGHDT and CDR2 is YNNKEL in the germline V gene (reference sequence).

The CDR3 DNA reads TGTGCCACCAGTGATTTCAGTCTAGCGGGACCAGATACGCAGTATTTT. Protein product: CATSDFSLAGPDTQYF. The chain carries TRBV24-1 and TRBJ2-3; 9 bases fit TRBD2. Germline lookup yields CDR1 KGHDR and CDR2 SFDVKD. The ends lost 1 base at V and 4 bases at J; junction bases unmatched: 5. The CDR3 consists of 16 residues.

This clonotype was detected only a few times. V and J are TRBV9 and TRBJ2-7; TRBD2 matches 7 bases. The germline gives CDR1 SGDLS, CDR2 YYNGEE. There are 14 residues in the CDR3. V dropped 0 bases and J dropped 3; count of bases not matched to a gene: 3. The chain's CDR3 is CASSVGSGNYEQYF. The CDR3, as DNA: TGTGCCAGCAGCGTAGGGAGCGGGAACTACGAGCAGTACTTC.

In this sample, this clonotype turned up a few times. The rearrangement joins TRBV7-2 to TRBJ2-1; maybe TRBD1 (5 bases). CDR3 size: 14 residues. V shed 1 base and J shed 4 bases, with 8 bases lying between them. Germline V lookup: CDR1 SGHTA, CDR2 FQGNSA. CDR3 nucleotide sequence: TGTGCCAGCAGCTTAGTTCCAGGGTACAATGAGCAGTTCTTC. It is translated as CASSLVPGYNEQFF.

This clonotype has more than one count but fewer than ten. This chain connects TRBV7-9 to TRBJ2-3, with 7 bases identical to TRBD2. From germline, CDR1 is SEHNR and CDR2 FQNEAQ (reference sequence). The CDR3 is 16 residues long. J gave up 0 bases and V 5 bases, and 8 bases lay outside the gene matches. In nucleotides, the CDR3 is TGTGCCAGCAGCCCCCTGGCGGGAGCGAGCACAGATACGCAGTATTTT. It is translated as CASSPLAGASTDTQYF.

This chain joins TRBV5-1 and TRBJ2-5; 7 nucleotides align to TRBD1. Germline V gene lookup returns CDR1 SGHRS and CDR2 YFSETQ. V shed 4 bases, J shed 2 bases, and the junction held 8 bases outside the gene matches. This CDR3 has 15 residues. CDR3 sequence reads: CASSPSPGQQETQYF. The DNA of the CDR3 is TGCGCCAGCAGCCCAAGTCCGGGACAGCAAGAGACCCAGTACTTC.

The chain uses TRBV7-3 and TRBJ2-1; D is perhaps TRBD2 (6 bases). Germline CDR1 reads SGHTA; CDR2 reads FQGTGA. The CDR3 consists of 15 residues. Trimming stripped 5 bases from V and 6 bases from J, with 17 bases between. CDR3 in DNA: TGTGCCAGCAGCATTGCACGGGCGGGGTCCAATGAGCAGTTCTTC. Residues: CASSIARAGSNEQFF. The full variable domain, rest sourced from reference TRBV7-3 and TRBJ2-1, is GAGVSQTPSNKVTEKGKYVELRCDPISGHTALYWYRQSLGQGPEFLIYFQGTGAADDSGLPNDRFFAVRPEGSVSTLKIQRTERGDSAVYLCASSIARAGSNEQFFGPGTRLTVL.

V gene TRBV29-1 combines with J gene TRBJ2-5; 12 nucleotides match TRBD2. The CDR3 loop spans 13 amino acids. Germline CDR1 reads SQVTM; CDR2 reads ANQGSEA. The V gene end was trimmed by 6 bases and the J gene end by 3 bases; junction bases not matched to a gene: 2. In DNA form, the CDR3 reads TGCAGCGTCCGACTAGCGGGGGAAGAGACCCAGTACTTC. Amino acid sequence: CSVRLAGEETQYF. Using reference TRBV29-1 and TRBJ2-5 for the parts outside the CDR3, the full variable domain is SAVISQKPSRDICQRGTSLTIQCQVDSQVTMMFWYRQQPGQSLTLIATANQGSEATYESGFVIDKFPISRPNLTFSTLTVSNMSPEDSSIYLCSVRLAGEETQYFGPGTRLLVL.

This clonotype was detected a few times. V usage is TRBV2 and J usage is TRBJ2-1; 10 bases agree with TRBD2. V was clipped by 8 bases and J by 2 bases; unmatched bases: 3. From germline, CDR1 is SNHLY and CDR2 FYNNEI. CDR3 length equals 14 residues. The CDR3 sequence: CASASGRAYNEQFF. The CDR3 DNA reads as TGTGCCAGCGCGAGCGGGAGGGCCTACAATGAGCAGTTCTTC.

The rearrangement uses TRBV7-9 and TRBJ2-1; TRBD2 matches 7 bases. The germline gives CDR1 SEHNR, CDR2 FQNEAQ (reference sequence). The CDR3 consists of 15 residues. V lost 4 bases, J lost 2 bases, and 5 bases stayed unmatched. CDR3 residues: CASSSSGEAYNEQFF. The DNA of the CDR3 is TGTGCCAGCAGCTCTAGCGGAGAGGCCTACAATGAGCAGTTCTTC.

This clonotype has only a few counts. The CDR3 nucleotides read TGTGCCAGCAGTTTATCGGGCAGGGCCCTCTCTGGAAACACCATATATTTT. Its protein product is CASSLSGRALSGNTIYF. J is TRBJ1-3 and V is TRBV12-3 or TRBV12-4; TRBD1 might be the D (5 bases). The CDR3 totals 17 residues. Deletions cut 2 bases from V and 0 bases from J, with 14 bases between.

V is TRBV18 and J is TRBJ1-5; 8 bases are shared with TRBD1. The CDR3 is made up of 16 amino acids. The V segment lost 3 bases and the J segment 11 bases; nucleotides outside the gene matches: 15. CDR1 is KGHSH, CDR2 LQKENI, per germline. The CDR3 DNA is TGTGCCAGCTCACCTACCTCGGGACAGGTGCCCACGGCCCAGCATTTT. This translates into CASSPTSGQVPTAQHF.

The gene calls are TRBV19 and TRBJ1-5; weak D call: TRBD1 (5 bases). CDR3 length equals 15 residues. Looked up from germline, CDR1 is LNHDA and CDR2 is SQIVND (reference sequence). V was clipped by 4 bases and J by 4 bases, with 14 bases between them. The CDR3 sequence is CASSNGAGKNQPQHF. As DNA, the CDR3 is TGTGCCAGTAGTAACGGGGCAGGGAAAAATCAGCCCCAGCATTTT.

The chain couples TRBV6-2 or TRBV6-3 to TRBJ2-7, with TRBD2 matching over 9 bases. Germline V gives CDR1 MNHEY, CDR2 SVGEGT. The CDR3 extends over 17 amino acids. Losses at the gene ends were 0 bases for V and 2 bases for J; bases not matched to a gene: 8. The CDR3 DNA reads TGTGCCAGCAGTTACTCTTCCCCTGCGGGAGGGCCCTACGAGCAGTACTTC. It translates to CASSYSSPAGGPYEQYF.

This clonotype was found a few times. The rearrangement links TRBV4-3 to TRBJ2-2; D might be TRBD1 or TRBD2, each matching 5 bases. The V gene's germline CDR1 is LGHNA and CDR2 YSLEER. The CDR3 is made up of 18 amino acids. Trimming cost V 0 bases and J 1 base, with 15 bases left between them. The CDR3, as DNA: TGCGCCAGCAGCCAAGATAGTCGGGTGGGACGGAACACCGGGGAGCTGTTTTTT. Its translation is CASSQDSRVGRNTGELFF.

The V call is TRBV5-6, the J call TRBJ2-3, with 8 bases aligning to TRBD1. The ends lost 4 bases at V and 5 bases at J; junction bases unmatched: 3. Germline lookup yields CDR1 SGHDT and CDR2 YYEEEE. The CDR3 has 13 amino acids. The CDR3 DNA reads TGTGCCAGCAGCCCCAGGGGGCAAGATACGCAGTATTTT. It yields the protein CASSPRGQDTQYF.

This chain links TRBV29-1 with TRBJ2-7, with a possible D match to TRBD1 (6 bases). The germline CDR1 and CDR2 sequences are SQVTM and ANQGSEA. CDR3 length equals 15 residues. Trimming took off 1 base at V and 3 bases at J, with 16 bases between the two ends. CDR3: CSVEGVVGGNYEQYF. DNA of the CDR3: TGCAGCGTTGAAGGGGTGGTAGGGGGTAACTACGAGCAGTACTTC.

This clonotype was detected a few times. DNA of the CDR3: TGTGCCACCAGCAGATTCCCAGATACGCAGTATTTT. This codes for CATSRFPDTQYF. The J gene is TRBJ2-3, the V gene TRBV15; D gene uncertain. Trimming left V 2 bases short and J 4 bases short, with 4 bases between. CDR3 length: 12 amino acids. Looked up from germline, CDR1 is LNHNV and CDR2 is YYDKDF (reference sequence).

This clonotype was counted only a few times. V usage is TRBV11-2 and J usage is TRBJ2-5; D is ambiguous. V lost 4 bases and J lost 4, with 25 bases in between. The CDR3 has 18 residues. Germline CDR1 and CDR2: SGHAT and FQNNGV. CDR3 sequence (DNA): TGTGCCAGCAGCTACACCTGGTTCGAAGTGGGCAGCGTAGAGACCCAGTACTTC. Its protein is CASSYTWFEVGSVETQYF.

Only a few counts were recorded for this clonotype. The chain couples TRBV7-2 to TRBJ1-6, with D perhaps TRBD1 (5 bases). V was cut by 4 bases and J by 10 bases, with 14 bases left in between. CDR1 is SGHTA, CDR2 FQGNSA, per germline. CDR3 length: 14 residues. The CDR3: CASSSNGARSPLHF. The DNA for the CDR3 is TGTGCCAGCAGCTCTAACGGGGCTAGGTCACCCCTCCACTTT. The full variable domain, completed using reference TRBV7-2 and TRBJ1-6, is GAGVSQSPSNKVTEKGKDVELRCDPISGHTALYWYRQSLGQGLEFLIYFQGNSAPDKSGLPSDRFSAERTGGSVSTLTIQRTQQEDSAVYLCASSSNGARSPLHFGNGTRLTVT.

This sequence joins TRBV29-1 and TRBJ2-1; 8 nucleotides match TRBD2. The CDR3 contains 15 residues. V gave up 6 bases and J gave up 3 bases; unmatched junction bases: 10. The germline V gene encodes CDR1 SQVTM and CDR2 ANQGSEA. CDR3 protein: CSVTLVSGGYNEQFF. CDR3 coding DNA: TGCAGCGTGACCCTAGTCAGCGGGGGCTACAATGAGCAGTTCTTC.

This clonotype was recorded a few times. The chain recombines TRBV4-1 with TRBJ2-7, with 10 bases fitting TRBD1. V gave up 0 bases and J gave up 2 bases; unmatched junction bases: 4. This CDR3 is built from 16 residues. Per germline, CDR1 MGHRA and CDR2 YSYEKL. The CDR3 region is CASSQDWDRGTYEQYF. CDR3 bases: TGCGCCAGCAGCCAAGACTGGGACAGGGGAACCTACGAGCAGTACTTC.

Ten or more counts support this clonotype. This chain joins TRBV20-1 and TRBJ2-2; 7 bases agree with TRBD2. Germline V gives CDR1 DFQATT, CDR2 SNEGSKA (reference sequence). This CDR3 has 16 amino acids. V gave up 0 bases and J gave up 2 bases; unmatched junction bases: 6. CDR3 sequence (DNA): TGCAGTGCTAGAGATGCGGCTAGCGGAAACACCGGGGAGCTGTTTTTT. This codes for CSARDAASGNTGELFF.